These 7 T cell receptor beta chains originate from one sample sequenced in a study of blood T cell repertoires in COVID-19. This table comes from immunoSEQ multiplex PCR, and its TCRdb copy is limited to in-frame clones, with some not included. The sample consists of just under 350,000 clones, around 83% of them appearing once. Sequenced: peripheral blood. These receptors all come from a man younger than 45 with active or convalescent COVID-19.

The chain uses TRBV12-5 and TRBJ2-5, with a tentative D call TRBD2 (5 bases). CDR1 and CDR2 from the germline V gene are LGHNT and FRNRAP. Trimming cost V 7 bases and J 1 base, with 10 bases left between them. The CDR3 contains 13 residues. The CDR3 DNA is TGTGCTAGTGCCGGGGTCCCCCAAGAGACCCAGTACTTC. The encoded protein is CASAGVPQETQYF. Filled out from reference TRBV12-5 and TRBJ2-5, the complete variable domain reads DARVTQTPRHKVTEMGQEVTMRCQPILGHNTVFWYRQTMMQGLELLAYFRNRAPLDDSGMPKDRFSAEMPDATLATLKIQPSEPRDSAVYFCASAGVPQETQYFGPGTRLLVL.

The DNA for the CDR3 is TGTGCCAGCAGCGCCGCGGACGGGGGTCACGAGCAGTACTTC. It encodes CASSAADGGHEQYF. The genes are TRBV11-1 and TRBJ2-7, with D perhaps matching TRBD2 (6 bases). The ends were cut back, 5 bases at V and 5 bases at J, with 16 bases in the middle. Germline assignment: CDR1 SGHAT and CDR2 FQDESV (reference sequence). This CDR3 region has 14 residues.

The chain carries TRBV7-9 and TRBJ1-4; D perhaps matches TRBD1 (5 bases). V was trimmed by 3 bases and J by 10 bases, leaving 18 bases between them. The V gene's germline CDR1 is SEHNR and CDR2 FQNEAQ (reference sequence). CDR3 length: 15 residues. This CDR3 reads CASSFPRRWGGKLFF. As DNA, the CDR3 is TGTGCCAGCAGCTTTCCCAGACGCTGGGGGGGAAAACTGTTTTTT.

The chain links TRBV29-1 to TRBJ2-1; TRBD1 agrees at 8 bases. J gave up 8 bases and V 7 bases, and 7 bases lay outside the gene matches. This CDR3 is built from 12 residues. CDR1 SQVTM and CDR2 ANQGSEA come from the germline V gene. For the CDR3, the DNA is TGCAGCGGACAGGGGTTTCTCGATGAGCAGTTCTTC. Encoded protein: CSGQGFLDEQFF.

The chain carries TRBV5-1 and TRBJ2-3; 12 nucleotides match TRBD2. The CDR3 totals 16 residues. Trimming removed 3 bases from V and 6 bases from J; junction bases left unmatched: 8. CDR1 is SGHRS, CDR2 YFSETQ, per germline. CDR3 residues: CASSYRLAGAPDTQYF. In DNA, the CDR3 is TGCGCCAGCAGCTACAGACTAGCGGGGGCTCCCGATACGCAGTATTTT.

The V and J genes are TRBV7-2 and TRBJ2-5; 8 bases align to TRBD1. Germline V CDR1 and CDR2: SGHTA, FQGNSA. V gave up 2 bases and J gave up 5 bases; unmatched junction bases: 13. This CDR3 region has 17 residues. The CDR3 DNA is TGTGCCAGCAGCTTATCCCGCCGGACAGGGCTGCCGGAGACCCAGTACTTC. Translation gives CASSLSRRTGLPETQYF. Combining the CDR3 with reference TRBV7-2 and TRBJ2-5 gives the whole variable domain GAGVSQSPSNKVTEKGKDVELRCDPISGHTALYWYRQSLGQGLEFLIYFQGNSAPDKSGLPSDRFSAERTGGSVSTLTIQRTQQEDSAVYLCASSLSRRTGLPETQYFGPGTRLLVL.

The CDR3 protein is CASSHPRSGGYTF. In DNA form, the CDR3 reads TGTGCCAGCAGCCACCCCAGGTCCGGTGGCTACACCTTC. The genes are TRBV6-5 and TRBJ1-2; no clear D. This CDR3 spans 13 amino acids. From germline, CDR1 is MNHEY and CDR2 SVGAGI. Trimming left V 6 bases short and J 7 bases short, with 15 bases between.